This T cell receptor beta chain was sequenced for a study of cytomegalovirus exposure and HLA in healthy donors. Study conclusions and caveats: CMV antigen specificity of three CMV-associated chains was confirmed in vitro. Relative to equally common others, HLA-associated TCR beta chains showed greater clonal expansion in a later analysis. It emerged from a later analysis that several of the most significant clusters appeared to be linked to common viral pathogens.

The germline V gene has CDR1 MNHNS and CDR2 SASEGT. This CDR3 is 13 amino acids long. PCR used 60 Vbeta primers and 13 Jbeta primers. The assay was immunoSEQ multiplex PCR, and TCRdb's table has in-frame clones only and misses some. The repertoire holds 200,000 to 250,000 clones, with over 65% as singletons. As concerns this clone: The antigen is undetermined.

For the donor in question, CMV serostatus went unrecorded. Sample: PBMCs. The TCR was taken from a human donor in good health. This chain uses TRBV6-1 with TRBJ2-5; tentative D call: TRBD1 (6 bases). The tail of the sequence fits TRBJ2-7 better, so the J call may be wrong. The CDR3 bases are TGTGCCAGCAGTGAACAGGGGCAGTACGAGCAGTACTTC. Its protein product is CASSEQGQYEQYF.